Shown below are 30 T cell receptor beta chains from a single sample sequenced in a study of preoperative IRX-2 immunotherapy in early breast cancer. Treatment given: preoperative locoregional IRX-2 cytokine immunotherapy. Some clones are missing from TCRdb's copy, which holds only in-frame ones; the method was immunoSEQ multiplex PCR. The sample consists of around 5,600 clones, approximately 73% of them appearing once. The source was tumor tissue, collected before IRX-2 immunotherapy. Every receptor here comes from a human donor with breast cancer.

V is TRBV23-1 and J is TRBJ2-7, with 7 bases identical to TRBD1. TRBV23-1 is known as an ORF, though its function is uncertain. The CDR3 extends over 14 amino acids. The junction had 15 bases not matched to a gene; V was cut back by 10 bases and J by 6 bases. The DNA for the CDR3 is TGCGCCACCCCCCCCGACAGGGTAATTAGCGAGCAGTACTTC. It specifies CATPPDRVISEQYF.

The genes are TRBV6-8 and TRBJ2-5; TRBD1 might be the D (6 bases). V was shortened by 6 bases and J by 0 bases, with 17 bases between the two germline ends. The CDR3 has 16 amino acids. Germline assignment: CDR1 MNHGY and CDR2 SAAAGT. CDR3 DNA sequence: TGTGCCAGCAGCTTAGGACAGAAGAAGTACCAAGAGACCCAGTACTTC. Translating it yields CASSLGQKKYQETQYF.

The chain has TRBV19 and TRBJ1-4; D ambiguous. Germline assignment: CDR1 LNHDA and CDR2 SQIVND (reference sequence). V was clipped by 2 bases and J by 5 bases, with 18 bases between them. CDR3 length: 17 amino acids. The DNA for the CDR3 is TGTGCCAGTAGTATACCTTCCAAACGCCTACTCAATGAAAAACTGTTTTTT. As protein: CASSIPSKRLLNEKLFF.

The chain recombines TRBV6-8 with TRBJ2-2; D is undetermined. The V and J ends lost 2 bases and 6 bases respectively, with 4 bases between them. The V gene's germline CDR1 is MNHGY and CDR2 SAAAGT. The CDR3 consists of 12 residues. The CDR3 bases are TGTGCCAGCAGTTACCAGTCCGGGGAGCTGTTTTTT. As protein: CASSYQSGELFF.

The V gene is TRBV19, the J gene TRBJ2-2; D gene uncertain. Trimming left V 4 bases short and J 8 bases short, with 8 bases between. Germline CDR1 and CDR2: LNHDA and SQIVND (reference sequence). The CDR3 contains 12 residues. The CDR3 protein is CASSTWTGELFF. For the CDR3, the DNA is TGTGCCAGTAGTACCTGGACGGGGGAGCTGTTTTTT. The full variable domain, in which reference TRBV19 and TRBJ2-2 provide the parts outside the CDR3, is DGGITQSPKYLFRKEGQNVTLSCEQNLNHDAMYWYRQDPGQGLRLIYYSQIVNDFQKGDIAEGYSVSREKKESFPLTVTSAQKNPTAFYLCASSTWTGELFFGEGSRLTVL.

The chain links TRBV28 to TRBJ1-2; 8 nucleotides align to TRBD1. J lost 8 bases, V lost 3 bases, and 8 bases had no gene match. The V gene's germline CDR1 is MDHEN and CDR2 SYDVKM. The CDR3 covers 14 residues. CDR3 DNA sequence: TGTGCCAGCAGTTTTGACAGGGGACTGCGGGGCTACACCTTC. It is translated as CASSFDRGLRGYTF.

This chain uses TRBV18 with TRBJ1-2; the D is unclear. V lost 3 bases and J 0 bases, leaving 14 bases between the germline ends. Germline V gene data show CDR1 as KGHSH and CDR2 as LQKENI. The CDR3 sequence is 16 residues long. CDR3 residues: CASSPGHGPANYGYTF. The CDR3 DNA follows: TGTGCCAGCTCACCCGGGCACGGACCAGCTAACTATGGCTACACCTTC.

The V gene is TRBV7-5, the J gene TRBJ2-5; the table's D gene call, TRBD2, was not cross checked with the DNA. TRBV7-5 has pseudogene status. This CDR3 comprises 15 residues. CDR3: CASSLGLAGQETQYF. The CDR3 DNA sequence: TGTGCCAGCAGCTTGGGGCTAGCGGGGCAAGAGACCCAGTACTTC.

This rearrangement joins TRBV12-5 to TRBJ2-5, with a possible D match to TRBD1 (5 bases). This CDR3 comprises 13 residues. Per the germline V gene, CDR1 is LGHNT and CDR2 is FRNRAP. For the CDR3, the DNA is TGTGCCAGCATCCTAGGGGTCGAAGAGACCCAGTACTTC. Translated: CASILGVEETQYF.

Relative to its sample, this clone is large (0.1 to 1%). V usage is TRBV15 and J usage is TRBJ2-7; a weak D match, TRBD2 (5 bases). The CDR3 runs to 16 residues. Germline CDR1 and CDR2: LNHNV and YYDKDF (reference sequence). V was pared by 3 bases and J by 2 bases, with 17 bases between. CDR3 bases: TGTGCCACCAGCAGCTACAGCGTCGGGAAGCCCTACGAGCAGTACTTC. It yields the protein CATSSYSVGKPYEQYF. Looking up the rest from reference TRBV15 and TRBJ2-7 gives the full variable domain: DAMVIQNPRYQVTQFGKPVTLSCSQTLNHNVMYWYQQKSSQAPKLLFHYYDKDFNNEADTPDNFQSRRPNTSFCFLDIRSPGLGDTAMYLCATSSYSVGKPYEQYFGPGTRLTVT.

V and J are TRBV11-3 and TRBJ2-7; TRBD1 matches at 10 bases. V dropped 5 bases and J dropped 0; count of bases not matched to a gene: 4. CDR3 length: 15 amino acids. The V gene's germline CDR1 is SGHNT and CDR2 YENEEA. DNA of the CDR3: TGTGCCAGCAGCCCCCGGACAGGGGGCTCCTACGAGCAGTACTTC. Its protein is CASSPRTGGSYEQYF.

The chain has TRBV29-1 and TRBJ1-3; no firm D call. Germline CDR1 is SQVTM and CDR2 is ANQGSEA. V was pared by 3 bases and J by 4 bases, with 7 bases between. The CDR3 extends over 12 amino acids. CDR3 sequence: CSVEGTGNTIYF. Here the CDR3 DNA reads TGCAGCGTTGAGGGTACCGGAAACACCATATATTTT.

This clone is classed as medium-sized. The V gene is TRBV19, the J gene TRBJ1-1, with 10 nucleotides matching TRBD1. The germline gives CDR1 LNHDA, CDR2 SQIVND (reference sequence). The CDR3 is made up of 17 amino acids. With 5 bases clipped from V and 1 base from J, the junction kept 10 bases outside the gene matches. The CDR3 protein is CASSLTGTGAGNTEAFF. The CDR3 bases are TGTGCCAGTAGTTTAACCGGGACAGGGGCGGGGAACACTGAAGCTTTCTTT.

Concerning this clone itself: Relative to the germline gene, one junction end is altered; a read error may explain this. This rearrangement joins TRBV6-8 to TRBJ2-1, with 9 bases lining up with TRBD1. The CDR3 runs 16 residues. Germline V gene sequence: CDR1 MNHGY, CDR2 SAAAGT. The CDR3 sequence is CASRYSLWTGDNEQFF. For the CDR3, the DNA is TGTGCCAGCAGATACTCACTATGGACAGGGGACAATGAGCAGTTCTTC.

This sequence joins TRBV22-1 and TRBJ2-3; the D call TRBD2 from the table was never checked on the DNA. TRBV22-1 is classified as a pseudogene. The CDR3 covers 12 residues. The CDR3 is CASSFEADTQYF. In DNA form, the CDR3 reads TGTGCCAGCAGTTTTGAGGCGGATACGCAGTATTTT.

This chain connects TRBV6-8 to TRBJ1-1; D is unresolved. CDR3 size: 14 residues. The ends were cut back, 6 bases at V and 4 bases at J, with 15 bases in the middle. Germline V gene sequence: CDR1 MNHGY, CDR2 SAAAGT. The CDR3 spells CASRTEGRATEAFF. The CDR3 DNA follows: TGTGCCAGCAGGACCGAAGGACGGGCCACTGAAGCTTTCTTT.

J is TRBJ2-5 and V is TRBV6-8; D is unresolved. Germline-derived CDR1 and CDR2 are MNHGY and SAAAGT. The CDR3 contains 13 residues. Trimming pared 5 bases from V and 5 bases from J, leaving 12 bases between. The CDR3 reads CASSMEIRETQYF. The DNA of the CDR3 is TGTGCCAGCAGTATGGAGATCCGGGAGACCCAGTACTTC.

In this sample, this clone is medium-sized. CDR3 region: CASSLGRGNEKLFF. CDR3 DNA: TGTGCCAGCAGCTTGGGCAGGGGTAATGAAAAACTGTTTTTT. This sequence joins TRBV11-3 and TRBJ1-4, with a possible D match to TRBD1 (6 bases). This CDR3 is 14 amino acids long. Germline-derived CDR1 and CDR2 are SGHNT and YENEEA. V was pared by 3 bases and J by 4 bases, with 9 bases between.

The chain recombines TRBV6-8 with TRBJ1-1; D ambiguous. In germline, CDR1 is MNHGY, CDR2 SAAAGT. V was pared by 0 bases and J by 0 bases, with 8 bases between. The CDR3 totals 15 residues. Here the CDR3 reads CASSYSNRMNTEAFF. DNA for the CDR3: TGTGCCAGCAGTTACTCGAATAGAATGAACACTGAAGCTTTCTTT.

This clone was counted only a few times. The chain uses TRBV19 and TRBJ2-2; D ambiguous. Trimming removed 7 bases at V and 5 bases at J, with 8 bases between. The germline CDR1 and CDR2 sequences are LNHDA and SQIVND (reference sequence). This CDR3 is built from 12 residues. CDR3 bases: TGTGCCAGTATGGTATCGACCGGGGAGCTGTTTTTT. This codes for CASMVSTGELFF. The full variable domain, its missing parts supplied by reference TRBV19 and TRBJ2-2, is DGGITQSPKYLFRKEGQNVTLSCEQNLNHDAMYWYRQDPGQGLRLIYYSQIVNDFQKGDIAEGYSVSREKKESFPLTVTSAQKNPTAFYLCASMVSTGELFFGEGSRLTVL.

The chain recombines TRBV19 with TRBJ1-5; D gene ambiguous. Germline V gene data show CDR1 as LNHDA and CDR2 as SQIVND (reference sequence). V shed 5 bases and J shed 3 bases, with 14 bases lying between them. CDR3 length: 15 amino acids. The CDR3 sequence: CASSPRTVNNQPQHF. In nucleotides, the CDR3 is TGTGCCAGTAGTCCTCGGACGGTTAACAATCAGCCCCAGCATTTT.

V usage is TRBV6-8 and J usage is TRBJ1-1; 10 bases align to TRBD1. Germline V gene lookup returns CDR1 MNHGY and CDR2 SAAAGT. With V trimmed by 4 bases and J by 1 base, 9 bases remained unmatched. The CDR3 runs to 17 residues. The CDR3 nucleotides are TGTGCCAGCAGTTTATTCCGGGACAGGGGACCGAACACTGAAGCTTTCTTT. Translation: CASSLFRDRGPNTEAFF.

The chain links TRBV4-1 to TRBJ1-2, with 7 bases identical to TRBD1. This CDR3 spans 15 amino acids. V shed 0 bases, J shed 2 bases, and the junction held 3 bases outside the gene matches. Germline lookup yields CDR1 MGHRA and CDR2 YSYEKL. The CDR3 spells CASSQDTGVNYGYTF. The CDR3, as DNA: TGCGCCAGCAGCCAAGATACAGGGGTAAACTATGGCTACACCTTC.

This chain connects TRBV19 to TRBJ2-5; D possibly corresponds to TRBD1 (7 bases). The CDR3 extends over 14 amino acids. Per germline, CDR1 LNHDA and CDR2 SQIVND (reference sequence). The V gene lost 3 bases and the J gene lost 9 bases, with 17 bases spanning the gap. The DNA for the CDR3 is TGTGCCAGTAGTATTCGCGGAGGGACAGCGGCCCAGTACTTC. Amino acids: CASSIRGGTAAQYF.

The table lists this clone with a count of one. V usage is TRBV14 and J usage is TRBJ2-1; D call uncertain. The V gene lost 4 bases and the J gene lost 1 base, with 11 bases spanning the gap. Germline V gene data show CDR1 as SGHDN and CDR2 as FVKESK. This CDR3 has 15 residues. CDR3 protein: CASSPLSASYNEQFF. CDR3 nucleotides: TGTGCCAGCAGCCCACTCAGCGCATCCTACAATGAGCAGTTCTTC.

The chain combines TRBV6-8 with TRBJ2-2; a possible D gene is TRBD1 (6 bases). CDR3 length: 18 amino acids. CDR1 MNHGY and CDR2 SAAAGT come from the germline V gene. Between the trimmed V and J ends, which lost 0 bases and 7 bases, there was a span of 21 bases. The CDR3 protein is CASSYSKGSGVLGGELFF. The CDR3 nucleotides read TGTGCCAGCAGTTACTCAAAAGGGTCAGGGGTTCTAGGCGGGGAGCTGTTTTTT.

V and J are TRBV6-8 and TRBJ2-7; TRBD1 agrees at 8 bases. CDR1 MNHGY and CDR2 SAAAGT come from the germline V gene. The J segment lost 7 bases and the V segment lost 4 bases, leaving 3 bases of the junction unmatched. This CDR3 has 12 residues. The CDR3 region is CASSSGQGEQYF. The DNA for the CDR3 is TGTGCCAGCAGTTCCGGACAGGGAGAGCAGTACTTC.

This clone was counted between two and nine times. The sample holds other DNA sequences that translate to the same CDR3. The chain uses TRBV15 and TRBJ1-5; the match to TRBD1 covers 9 bases. The CDR3 contains 17 residues. Trimming took 0 bases from V and 7 from J; bases not matched to a gene: 10. Looked up from germline, CDR1 is LNHNV and CDR2 is YYDKDF (reference sequence). The CDR3 coding sequence is TGTGCCACCAGCAGAGATCCCCCCGGGACAGGGTCGCAGCCCCAGCATTTT. Translating gives CATSRDPPGTGSQPQHF.

The chain uses TRBV7-6 and TRBJ2-3, with 11 bases lining up with TRBD2. Germline-derived CDR1 and CDR2 are SGHVS and FNYEAQ. Trimming cost V 5 bases and J 2 bases; bases outside gene matches: 9. The CDR3 spans 17 residues. CDR3 sequence (DNA): TGTGCCAGCAGCCCAGGGACTAGCGGAATAAACACAGATACGCAGTATTTT. Encoded protein: CASSPGTSGINTDTQYF.

This clone was counted only a few times. The chain joins TRBV11-3 to TRBJ2-3, with unresolved D. Germline loops: CDR1 SGHNT, CDR2 YENEEA. V lost 5 bases, J lost 6 bases, and 18 bases lay in between. The CDR3 runs 15 residues. The CDR3 spells CASSETPRARDTQYF. The CDR3 DNA reads as TGTGCCAGCAGCGAAACCCCCCGAGCCCGGGATACGCAGTATTTT.